The 16 T cell receptor beta chains presented below share a single source sample, sequenced in a study of T-cell reconstitution after alpha-beta-depleted transplantation in children. Preparation of the TCRbeta library involved a method that used unique molecular identifiers. TCRdb ran MiXCR on the PCR reads and lists one entry per CDR3 protein. The data show 250,000 or so distinct CDR3 sequences, roughly a quarter seen once. Here the sequenced sample was PBMCs, mostly from graft donor cells, taken 360 days after TCRalphabeta/CD19-depleted stem cell transplant. The origin of the receptors is a female patient between 2 and 10 years old who had a stem cell transplant for congenital amegakaryocytic thrombocytopenia, so the T cells may come from the graft donor.

In its sample, this clonotype was seen once. CDR3 sequence reads: CASSVLAGEDTQYF. CDR3 nucleotide sequence: TGTGCCAGCAGTGTGTTAGCGGGAGAGGATACGCAGTATTTT. The chain has TRBV2 and TRBJ2-3; 9 bases agree with TRBD2. Per germline, CDR1 SNHLY and CDR2 FYNNEI. Losses at the gene ends were 4 bases for V and 6 bases for J; bases not matched to a gene: 5. CDR3 length: 14 residues.

This clonotype was recorded a few times. The rearrangement uses TRBV29-1 and TRBJ2-3; perhaps TRBD2 as D (5 bases). Germline CDR1 SQVTM, CDR2 ANQGSEA. Trimming stripped 4 bases from V and 0 bases from J, with 11 bases between. CDR3 length: 14 amino acids. The CDR3 sequence: CSVVMGGSTDTQYF. In DNA, the CDR3 is TGCAGCGTTGTCATGGGCGGGAGCACAGATACGCAGTATTTT.

The J gene is TRBJ1-2, the V gene TRBV20-1; D unresolved. The ends were cut back, 4 bases at V and 1 base at J, with 13 bases in the middle. The CDR3 is 14 residues long. Germline lookup yields CDR1 DFQATT and CDR2 SNEGSKA (reference sequence). The DNA for the CDR3 is TGCAGTGCTACGAACCCGTCACGTAACTATGGCTACACCTTC. Translating it yields CSATNPSRNYGYTF.

The rearrangement joins TRBV12-3 or TRBV12-4 to TRBJ1-2, with D uncertain. V gave up 3 bases and J gave up 1 base, with 9 bases separating them. The CDR3 length is 14 residues. The CDR3 spells CASSFQTFNYGYTF. CDR3 coding DNA: TGTGCCAGCAGTTTCCAAACGTTTAACTATGGCTACACCTTC.

This clonotype was detected a few times. The V gene is TRBV4-2, the J gene TRBJ2-1, with TRBD2 matching 9 bases. Germline-derived CDR1 and CDR2 are LGHNA and YNFKEQ. The V gene end was trimmed by 0 bases and the J gene end by 10 bases; junction bases not matched to a gene: 7. The CDR3 consists of 15 residues. The chain's CDR3 is CASSQEVAGVWEQFF. DNA for the CDR3: TGTGCCAGCAGCCAAGAGGTAGCGGGAGTCTGGGAGCAGTTCTTC.

This clonotype was observed a few times. This sequence joins TRBV21-1 and TRBJ2-1; whether TRBD2, the table's D call, matches the DNA was not checked. TRBV21-1 is a listed pseudogene. The length of the CDR3 is 16 residues. The CDR3 loop reads CASSNGTSGGADEQFF. As DNA, the CDR3 is TGTGCCAGCAGCAACGGCACTAGCGGGGGGGCCGATGAGCAGTTCTTC.

In its sample, this clonotype was seen a few times. The genes are TRBV11-2 and TRBJ2-1, with TRBD2 matching over 7 bases. The CDR3 is made up of 21 amino acids. The germline CDR1 and CDR2 sequences are SGHAT and FQNNGV. The J segment lost 0 bases and the V segment lost 1 base, leaving 18 bases of the junction unmatched. CDR3 DNA: TGTGCCAGCAGCTTAGTACGAGTCTGGCTAGCGGAGAGGAGCTCCTACAATGAGCAGTTCTTC. This translates into CASSLVRVWLAERSSYNEQFF.

This clonotype was seen more than once but under ten times. CDR3 loop: CASSGGATSSYNEQFF. The CDR3 DNA sequence: TGTGCCAGCAGTGGGGGGGCTACCAGCTCCTACAATGAGCAGTTCTTC. V is TRBV28 and J is TRBJ2-1; D possibly corresponds to TRBD2 (7 bases). Trimming pared 5 bases from V and 0 bases from J, leaving 14 bases between. The germline V gene encodes CDR1 MDHEN and CDR2 SYDVKM. This CDR3 has 16 residues.

The sample holds many counts of this clonotype. The V gene is TRBV3-1, the J gene TRBJ2-7; D unresolved. The V gene lost 1 base and the J gene lost 6 bases, with 10 bases spanning the gap. CDR1 and CDR2 from the germline V gene are LGHDT and YNNKEL (reference sequence). The CDR3 covers 13 residues. As DNA, the CDR3 is TGTGCCAGCAGCCAAGGATTCAACGGCGAGCAGTACTTC. It translates to CASSQGFNGEQYF.

The gene calls are TRBV12-3 or TRBV12-4 and TRBJ1-6; D gene uncertain. The CDR3 length is 13 residues. V was shortened by 6 bases and J by 8 bases, with 11 bases between the two germline ends. CDR3 bases: TGTGCCAGCAGCCGCGTGCGGTATTCACCCCTCCACTTT. Amino acids: CASSRVRYSPLHF.

This clonotype was counted a few times. This chain uses TRBV5-1 with TRBJ1-5; weak D call: TRBD1 (6 bases). V lost 4 bases to trimming and J lost 2 bases, with 10 bases between them. The CDR3 consists of 14 residues. The V gene's germline CDR1 is SGHRS and CDR2 YFSETQ. As DNA, the CDR3 is TGCGCCAGCAGCCAGGGGTCGGGCAATCAGCCCCAGCATTTT. Translating it yields CASSQGSGNQPQHF. The full variable domain, with the rest looked up from reference TRBV5-1 and TRBJ1-5, is KAGVTQTPRYLIKTRGQQVTLSCSPISGHRSVSWYQQTPGQGLQFLFEYFSETQRNKGNFPGRFSGRQFSNSRSEMNVSTLELGDSALYLCASSQGSGNQPQHFGDGTRLSIL.

A few counts support this clonotype. The rearrangement uses TRBV4-1 and TRBJ2-4; tentatively, D is TRBD2 (6 bases). There are 17 residues in the CDR3. Per germline, CDR1 MGHRA and CDR2 YSYEKL. V was pared by 1 base and J by 0 bases, with 13 bases between. DNA of the CDR3: TGCGCCAGCAGCCAAGGACACTTGGGACTAGCCAAAAACATTCAGTACTTC. Translating gives CASSQGHLGLAKNIQYF.

V gene TRBV7-9 combines with J gene TRBJ1-5, with TRBD1 matching over 7 bases. The CDR3 sequence is 20 residues long. The V gene's germline CDR1 is SEHNR and CDR2 FQNEAQ (reference sequence). V dropped 3 bases and J dropped 7; count of bases not matched to a gene: 24. The CDR3 loop is CASSFHDVDPRQGPLQPQHF. CDR3 in DNA: TGTGCCAGCAGCTTTCACGACGTGGACCCAAGACAGGGACCTTTACAGCCCCAGCATTTT. Full variable domain (missing parts from reference TRBV7-9 and TRBJ1-5): DTGVSQNPRHKITKRGQNVTFRCDPISEHNRLYWYRQTLGQGPEFLTYFQNEAQLEKSRLLSDRFSAERPKGSFSTLEIQRTEQGDSAMYLCASSFHDVDPRQGPLQPQHFGDGTRLSIL.

This clonotype was detected only a few times. The chain has TRBV7-9 and TRBJ2-5; no clear D. This CDR3 has 11 residues. Trimming took off 8 bases at V and 7 bases at J, with 11 bases between the two ends. From germline, CDR1 is SEHNR and CDR2 FQNEAQ (reference sequence). CDR3 sequence reads: CASRLHGTQYF. As DNA, the CDR3 is TGTGCCAGCCGTCTCCATGGGACCCAGTACTTC.

A word on this clonotype: One junction end does not reproduce the germline sequence, and a read error may be involved. This chain joins TRBV28 and TRBJ2-5, with D perhaps matching TRBD2 (6 bases). This CDR3 has 13 amino acids. Looked up from germline, CDR1 is MDHEN and CDR2 is SYDVKM. Here the CDR3 DNA reads TGTGGCAGCAGGCAACTAGCACAAGAGACCCAGTACTTC. It specifies CGSRQLAQETQYF.

This clonotype was detected only a few times. The gene calls are TRBV7-9 and TRBJ2-1; TRBD1 agrees at 9 bases. The CDR3 covers 17 residues. V gave up 5 bases and J gave up 5 bases; unmatched junction bases: 13. The germline CDR1 and CDR2 sequences are SEHNR and FQNEAQ (reference sequence). The CDR3 spells CASSHPLSTGGNNEQFF. In DNA, the CDR3 is TGTGCCAGCAGCCACCCTTTGTCGACAGGGGGAAACAATGAGCAGTTCTTC.